This TCR beta chain was identified in a study of shared clonotypes between healthy human individuals. Study-level information: CD4 naive and CD4 memory each took three plates per donor, while CD8 naive took two and CD8 memory one.

This clone has more than one count but fewer than ten. TCRdb keeps only in-frame clones here, not all; method: immunoSEQ multiplex PCR. The data contain more than 200,000 clones, approximately 65% of them singletons. Germline V CDR1 and CDR2: KGHSH, LQKENI. V lost 5 bases and J 0 bases, leaving 26 bases between the germline ends. This CDR3 has 20 amino acids. The chain recombines TRBV18 with TRBJ1-3; a possible D gene is TRBD1 (6 bases). This clonotype was obtained from a man in his thirties or forties in good health. Sequenced sample: memory CD4+ T cells sorted from blood. Subset noted: CD45RA-negative fraction. CDR3 in amino acids: CASSANSGTSTWSSGNTIYF. In DNA, the CDR3 is TGTGCCAGCTCAGCGAATTCCGGGACAAGTACATGGAGCTCTGGAAACACCATATATTTT. The full variable domain, with the rest looked up from reference TRBV18 and TRBJ1-3, is NAGVMQNPRHLVRRRGQEARLRCSPMKGHSHVYWYRQLPEEGLKFMVYLQKENIIDESGMPKERFSAEFPKEGPSILRIQQVVRGDSAAYFCASSANSGTSTWSSGNTIYFGEGSWLTVV.